This TCR beta chain stems from a study of beta chain features in type 1 diabetes (dated by TCRdb to between 2018 and 2020). With regard to the full study: Patients and healthy donors did not differ in mean age, gender distribution, total cell number or subset yield. A total of some 110 million sorted cells were examined across all samples, and a strong correlation was observed between cell number per subset and RNA yield. The study compared the TCRB repertoires of sorted circulating CD4+ T cell subsets in recently diagnosed type 1 diabetes patients with those in matched healthy donors. Regulatory and stem cell-like memory subsets were isolated from only 8 patients and 8 healthy donors, whereas naive and central memory subsets came from all 28 donors.

From the cysteine up to the phenylalanine, the CDR3 has a length of 13 residues. Only the CDR3 region is kept as DNA, spanning 39 bases read in frame from base 1. Trimming accounts for 5 bases at V and 5 bases at J, while the number of junction bases matched to no gene is 3. For CDR1 and CDR2, the germline V gene lists SGHTA and FQGTGA. In regard to this clone: This clone's antigen is unknown. Per-nucleotide qualities are absent, and no much larger clonotype sits a single base away. This specimen includes other DNA sequences encoding the same CDR3.

From each donor, a single peripheral blood sample of about 100 mL on average was drawn into heparinised tubes. Naive, central memory, regulatory and stem cell-like memory CD4+ T cells were sorted on a BD FACSAria II using a panel including CD45RO, CCR7, CD25, CD127, CD95 and CD27. Every sorted population had a purity above 95%. Right away, PBMCs were isolated by Lymphoprep density gradient centrifugation and were stained directly, with no culture step. So that batch effects would be minimized, each experiment stained and sorted samples in pairs, pairing one healthy donor with one patient. General study outcomes and caveats: Naive, central memory and regulatory TCRB repertoires appeared more similar among patients than among healthy donors. Because small numbers of individuals were included in the HLA sub-analyses, any influence of HLA type on TCRB rearrangement was left unresolved. Because cDNA rather than genomic DNA was sequenced, highly expressing activated cells could have been over-represented, although no difference in activation and CD3 levels was found between groups. PCR may preferentially amplify shorter templates, but because patient and control samples were amplified and corrected together, any resulting skew would affect both groups equally. In all four CD4+ subsets, TCRB CDR3 length was moderately but significantly shorter in type 1 diabetes patients. Patients with type 1 diabetes made fewer insertions and deleted more nucleotides at VDJ recombination sites, implying thymic rearrangement abnormalities.

The entire amount of isolated RNA was reverse transcribed using the High Capacity cDNA Reverse Transcription Kit, so the sequenced TCRB transcripts were expressed ones. Deep immunoSEQ sequencing was applied to naive, central memory and regulatory T cell samples, giving an average of around 3.4 million total reads per sample. Sorted cells were lysed in RLT buffer and RNA was extracted with DNase-treated RNeasy Micro or Mini kits, depending on cell number. Each cell subset was processed separately to prevent cross-contamination, with patient and healthy donor samples processed together. Using the immunoSEQ multiplex PCR, TCRB sequences were amplified from cDNA into 87-bp fragments spanning the CDR3 region. The amplicons were sequenced using the Illumina HiSeq platform. Regarding the original processing steps: Synthetic template baselines were used to correct PCR bias computationally, reads within Hamming distance 2 were collapsed together, and singletons that could not be merged were discarded. Reads were aligned to IMGT to assign V, D and J genes, CDR3 length, and insertions or deletions at six rearrangement sites. Within each subset, clonotype counts were normalized to the number of sorted cells before true diversity and Gini coefficients were calculated with the tcR R package. Repertoire sharing was quantified using the overlap coefficient calculated on TCRB nucleotide sequences. Here the immuneACCESS table is served through TCRdb, limited to in-frame sequences with V and J called. Missing clones are a known gap in these copies; in checked studies unresolved V genes cover under half, and the rest lacks a known reason. That table is the source of V, J and clone size, and D and trimming were worked out from the DNA. The sample table contains 120,000 or so clones; only one count was recorded for 17% of them. Of the sample, 2% to 3% is held by the ten largest clones.

The sequence joins TRBV7-3 to TRBJ1-5, with TRBD1 matching 7 junction bases. Sequenced sample: central memory CD4+ T cells from blood. This receptor was identified in a man aged 18 to 30 with type 1 diabetes. At the DNA level, the sequence is TGTGCCAGCAGCCCTGACAGGGATCAGCCCCAGCATTTT. This gives the protein CASSPDRDQPQHF.